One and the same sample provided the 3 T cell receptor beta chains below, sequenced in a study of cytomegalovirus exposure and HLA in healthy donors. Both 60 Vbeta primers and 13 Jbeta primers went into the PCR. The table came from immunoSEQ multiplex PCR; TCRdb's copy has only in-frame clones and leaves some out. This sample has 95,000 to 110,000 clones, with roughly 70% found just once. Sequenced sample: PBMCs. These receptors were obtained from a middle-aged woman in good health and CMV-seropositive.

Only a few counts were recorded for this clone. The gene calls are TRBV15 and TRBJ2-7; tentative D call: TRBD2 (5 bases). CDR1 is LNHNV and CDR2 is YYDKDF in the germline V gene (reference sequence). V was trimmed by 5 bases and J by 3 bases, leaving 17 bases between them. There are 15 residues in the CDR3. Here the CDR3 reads CATSQLAGVLYEQYF. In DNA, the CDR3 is TGTGCCACCAGCCAACTCGCCGGGGTTCTCTACGAGCAGTACTTC.

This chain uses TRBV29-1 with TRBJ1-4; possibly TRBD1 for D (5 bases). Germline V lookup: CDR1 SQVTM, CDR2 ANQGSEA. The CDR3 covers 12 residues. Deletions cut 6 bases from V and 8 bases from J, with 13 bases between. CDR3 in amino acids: CSVGREGEKLFF. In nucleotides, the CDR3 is TGCAGCGTAGGCAGGGAAGGGGAAAAACTGTTTTTT.

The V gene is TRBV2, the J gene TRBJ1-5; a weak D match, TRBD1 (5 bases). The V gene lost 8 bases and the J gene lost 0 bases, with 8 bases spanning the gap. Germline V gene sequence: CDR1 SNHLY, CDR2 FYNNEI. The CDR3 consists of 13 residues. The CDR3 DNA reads TGTGCCAGCGCCAGGGATAGCAATCAGCCCCAGCATTTT. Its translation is CASARDSNQPQHF.